The next 16 T cell receptor beta chains were all read from a single sample in a study of Ad26.COV2.S vaccination and SARS-CoV-2 variants. Sequencing used immunoSEQ multiplex PCR; TCRdb keeps in-frame clones, though not all of them. The sample has about 350,000 clones, 65% to 90% seen once. Treatment meaning: around 19 received Ad26.COV2.S at low or high dose, single or two shots; roughly 5 received placebo; per-sample allocation not given. Repertoires come from day 63 after the first vaccine or placebo injection. Sequences were derived from peripheral blood, sampled in a trial of Ad26.COV2.S vaccine versus placebo. The receptors originated from a person between 18 and 60 years old who received the Ad26.COV2.S COVID-19 vaccine or a placebo.

The gene calls are TRBV5-1 and TRBJ2-3, with D perhaps TRBD2 (5 bases). The V gene lost 2 bases and the J gene lost 2 bases, with 12 bases spanning the gap. Looked up from germline, CDR1 is SGHRS and CDR2 is YFSETQ. CDR3 length equals 15 residues. CDR3 in DNA: TGCGCCAGCAGCTTAACTAGGGCGAACACAGATACGCAGTATTTT. It yields the protein CASSLTRANTDTQYF.

This chain joins TRBV9 and TRBJ1-2, with D unresolved. This CDR3 comprises 15 residues. The V and J ends lost 3 bases and 0 bases respectively, with 12 bases between them. Germline CDR1 is SGDLS and CDR2 is YYNGEE. The CDR3 loop reads CASSASGNSNYGYTF. CDR3 sequence (DNA): TGTGCCAGCAGCGCGTCAGGTAACTCTAACTATGGCTACACCTTC.

The rearrangement joins TRBV14 to TRBJ2-2, with 13 bases aligning to TRBD2. This CDR3 is 16 amino acids long. J gave up 5 bases and V 4 bases, and 4 bases lay outside the gene matches. Germline values: CDR1 SGHDN, CDR2 FVKESK. CDR3 DNA sequence: TGTGCCAGCAGCCTCGGACTAGCGGGAGCTACCGGGGAGCTGTTTTTT. Protein sequence: CASSLGLAGATGELFF. The full variable domain, completed using reference TRBV14 and TRBJ2-2, is EAGVTQFPSHSVIEKGQTVTLRCDPISGHDNLYWYRRVMGKEIKFLLHFVKESKQDESGMPNNRFLAERTGGTYSTLKVQPAELEDSGVYFCASSLGLAGATGELFFGEGSRLTVL.

This chain uses TRBV7-9 with TRBJ1-1, with D possibly being TRBD1 (5 bases). Per germline, CDR1 SEHNR and CDR2 FQNEAQ (reference sequence). The CDR3 covers 13 residues. The germline V and J ends were trimmed by 5 bases and 8 bases, with 15 bases remaining between them. The CDR3 DNA reads TGTGCCAGCAGCCACGGGGGAGGGAACGAAGCTTTCTTT. Residues: CASSHGGGNEAFF.

The chain has TRBV29-1 and TRBJ1-4, with unresolved D. This CDR3 is built from 13 residues. Trimming left V 5 bases short and J 8 bases short, with 15 bases between. Germline values: CDR1 SQVTM, CDR2 ANQGSEA. CDR3 DNA sequence: TGCAGCGTTCTCGAGAGGTGGAACGAAAAACTGTTTTTT. This sequence encodes CSVLERWNEKLFF.

This CDR3 reads CASSYRVEAGYTF. For the CDR3, the DNA is TGTGCCAGCAGTTACCGGGTTGAGGCTGGCTACACCTTC. This chain connects TRBV6-5 to TRBJ1-2, with no clear D. Trimming stripped 2 bases from V and 7 bases from J, with 11 bases between. The CDR3 has 13 amino acids. Germline CDR1 reads MNHEY; CDR2 reads SVGAGI.

V and J are TRBV4-1 and TRBJ2-1; 7 positions match TRBD2. Germline CDR1 is MGHRA and CDR2 is YSYEKL. The junction had 0 bases not matched to a gene; V was cut back by 1 base and J by 0 bases. The CDR3 length is 15 residues. CDR3: CASSQAGGSYNEQFF. In DNA, the CDR3 is TGCGCCAGCAGCCAAGCGGGGGGCTCCTACAATGAGCAGTTCTTC.

V usage is TRBV4-3 and J usage is TRBJ2-1, with D hard to call. The CDR3 is 14 residues long. Trimming took 0 bases from V and 5 from J, leaving 8 bases between them. Germline V gives CDR1 LGHNA, CDR2 YSLEER. The CDR3 reads CASSQDVFDNEQFF. CDR3 sequence (DNA): TGCGCCAGCAGCCAAGATGTCTTTGACAATGAGCAGTTCTTC.

This clone occurred a few times. The rearrangement links TRBV21-1 to TRBJ2-7; the D call TRBD1 from the table was never checked on the DNA. TRBV21-1 constitutes a pseudogene. The CDR3 extends over 14 amino acids. The CDR3 DNA is TGTGCCAGCAGCAAGACAGGGATCGCCTACGAGCAGTACTTC. This translates into CASSKTGIAYEQYF.

V gene TRBV18 combines with J gene TRBJ2-7, with 8 bases identical to TRBD2. The CDR3 runs to 15 residues. Per the germline V gene, CDR1 is KGHSH and CDR2 is LQKENI. V dropped 0 bases and J dropped 5; count of bases not matched to a gene: 6. The CDR3 DNA is TGTGCCAGCTCACCACCGGCGGGAGGCAGCCACGAGCAGTACTTC. Protein product: CASSPPAGGSHEQYF.

V and J are TRBV27 and TRBJ2-7; TRBD2 agrees at 7 bases. Germline V lookup: CDR1 MNHEY, CDR2 SMNVEV (reference sequence). V lost 2 bases and J lost 4; bases outside the gene matches: 5. The CDR3 covers 14 residues. The CDR3 DNA is TGTGCCAGCAGTTTACGCGGGAGTTGGTACGAGCAGTACTTC. Its protein product is CASSLRGSWYEQYF.

This clone was seen just once. V is TRBV3-1 (or the pseudogene TRBV3-2) and J is TRBJ2-3, with D perhaps TRBD1 (5 bases). This CDR3 is built from 16 residues. V lost 4 bases, J lost 2 bases, and 16 bases lay in between. From germline, CDR1 is LGHDT and CDR2 YNNKEL (reference sequence). The CDR3 here is CASSPASGSTTDTQYF. In nucleotides, the CDR3 is TGTGCCAGCAGCCCAGCCTCAGGGTCCACCACAGATACGCAGTATTTT.

At least ten counts were recorded for this clone. This chain links TRBV5-1 with TRBJ2-2, with 10 positions matching TRBD2. This CDR3 is 13 amino acids long. J was trimmed by 7 bases and V by 4 bases; bases with no gene match: 1. CDR1 and CDR2 from the germline V gene are SGHRS and YFSETQ. The CDR3 loop is CASSPSGSGELFF. CDR3 DNA sequence: TGCGCCAGCAGCCCTAGCGGGAGCGGGGAGCTGTTTTTT.

V and J are TRBV5-1 and TRBJ2-1; 7 bases match TRBD2. Germline CDR1 and CDR2: SGHRS and YFSETQ. The CDR3 sequence is 14 residues long. The J segment lost 3 bases and the V segment lost 1 base, leaving 1 base of the junction unmatched. The CDR3 DNA is TGCGCCAGCAGCTTGTCGGGAGGCTACAATGAGCAGTTCTTC. This encodes CASSLSGGYNEQFF. Complete variable domain (other parts from reference TRBV5-1 and TRBJ2-1): KAGVTQTPRYLIKTRGQQVTLSCSPISGHRSVSWYQQTPGQGLQFLFEYFSETQRNKGNFPGRFSGRQFSNSRSEMNVSTLELGDSALYLCASSLSGGYNEQFFGPGTRLTVL.

V is TRBV5-1 and J is TRBJ1-2; D is uncertain. In germline, CDR1 is SGHRS, CDR2 YFSETQ. This CDR3 spans 13 amino acids. V lost 2 bases and J 7 bases, leaving 12 bases between the germline ends. The CDR3 reads CASSFRRGIGYTF. The CDR3 DNA reads as TGCGCCAGCAGCTTCCGACGGGGAATTGGCTACACCTTC.

The chain employs TRBV7-2 and TRBJ2-3; D is uncertain. This CDR3 is 14 amino acids long. CDR1 and CDR2 (germline): SGHTA, FQGNSA. V lost 0 bases and J lost 2, with 6 bases in between. CDR3 residues: CASSLAGPTDTQYF. The CDR3, as DNA: TGTGCCAGCAGCTTAGCGGGCCCCACAGATACGCAGTATTTT.